Below, 28 T cell receptor beta chains from the same sample are listed, as sequenced in a study of blood T cell repertoires in COVID-19. Libraries were prepared by immunoSEQ multiplex PCR; TCRdb keeps only in-frame clonotypes and omits some of them. The sample consists of about 200,000 clones, approximately 81% of them appearing once. The sample taken for sequencing was peripheral blood. The receptor source for this set is a person aged 70 to 80 with COVID-19, enrolled during active disease.

This chain connects TRBV5-1 to TRBJ1-2, with 7 bases lining up with TRBD1. The CDR3 has 14 residues. Germline-derived CDR1 and CDR2 are SGHRS and YFSETQ. J lost 3 bases, V lost 1 base, and 3 bases had no gene match. CDR3 protein: CASSLTGVDYGYTF. As DNA, the CDR3 is TGCGCCAGCAGCTTGACAGGGGTTGACTATGGCTACACCTTC. Variable domain in full (rest from reference TRBV5-1 and TRBJ1-2): KAGVTQTPRYLIKTRGQQVTLSCSPISGHRSVSWYQQTPGQGLQFLFEYFSETQRNKGNFPGRFSGRQFSNSRSEMNVSTLELGDSALYLCASSLTGVDYGYTFGSGTRLTVV.

V is TRBV29-1 and J is TRBJ2-3; a possible D gene is TRBD2 (5 bases). The germline V gene encodes CDR1 SQVTM and CDR2 ANQGSEA. This CDR3 region has 14 residues. Trimming stripped 4 bases from V and 1 base from J, with 12 bases between. CDR3 protein: CSVGSGEGTDTQYF. CDR3 DNA: TGCAGCGTTGGATCCGGGGAAGGCACAGATACGCAGTATTTT.

The CDR3, as DNA: TGCAGCGTTCTTAGGGACAGGAACACCGGGGAGCTGTTTTTT. Encoded protein: CSVLRDRNTGELFF. This rearrangement joins TRBV29-1 to TRBJ2-2, with TRBD1 matching over 7 bases. The CDR3 is 14 amino acids. The J segment lost 1 base and the V segment lost 5 bases, leaving 4 bases of the junction unmatched. Germline V gene lookup returns CDR1 SQVTM and CDR2 ANQGSEA.

The J gene is TRBJ2-7, the V gene TRBV30; 11 bases are a match to TRBD2. V lost 2 bases and J lost 3; bases outside the gene matches: 3. The length of the CDR3 is 14 residues. Per germline, CDR1 GTSNPN and CDR2 SVGIG (reference sequence). CDR3: CAWSTGTSGYEQYF. The CDR3 bases are TGTGCCTGGAGTACCGGGACTAGCGGCTACGAGCAGTACTTC.

This clone has only one observation. The rearrangement uses TRBV28 and TRBJ2-5; D possibly corresponds to TRBD1 (6 bases). The CDR3 has 13 residues. Trimming pared 8 bases from V and 5 bases from J, leaving 15 bases between. Germline lookup yields CDR1 MDHEN and CDR2 SYDVKM. The CDR3 region has the DNA TGTGCCAGCGTTAGGGGGTGGGGGGAGACCCAGTACTTC. This translates into CASVRGWGETQYF.

The chain recombines TRBV5-6 with TRBJ1-5; D perhaps matches TRBD1 (5 bases). Germline V gives CDR1 SGHDT, CDR2 YYEEEE. The V end was cut by 1 base, the J end by 5 bases, with 13 bases between. CDR3 length: 15 residues. The chain's CDR3 is CASSLYWGAHQPQHF. The CDR3 coding sequence is TGTGCCAGCAGCTTGTACTGGGGCGCGCATCAGCCCCAGCATTTT.

J is TRBJ2-2 and V is TRBV6-5, with a possible D match to TRBD1 (5 bases). The CDR3 extends over 14 amino acids. The germline CDR1 and CDR2 sequences are MNHEY and SVGAGI. Trimming pared 7 bases from V and 1 base from J, leaving 10 bases between. CDR3 loop: CASTYDRNTGELFF. The CDR3 nucleotides read TGTGCCAGCACATACGACAGGAACACCGGGGAGCTGTTTTTT.

About this clone: The sample holds other DNA sequences that translate to the same CDR3. The chain uses TRBV5-1 and TRBJ2-3; unclear D gene. Trimming pared 1 base from V and 0 bases from J, leaving 6 bases between. There are 14 residues in the CDR3. Germline V gene sequence: CDR1 SGHRS, CDR2 YFSETQ. In nucleotides, the CDR3 is TGCGCCAGCAGCTTGTCGGGTAGCACAGATACGCAGTATTTT. Protein product: CASSLSGSTDTQYF.

This clone turned up a few times. The gene calls are TRBV11-2 and TRBJ2-1, with D perhaps matching TRBD2 (5 bases). Per the germline V gene, CDR1 is SGHAT and CDR2 is FQNNGV. V lost 1 base and J 6 bases, leaving 25 bases between the germline ends. This CDR3 has 19 amino acids. The CDR3 reads CASSLGPLKTRSPGNEQFF. Written as DNA, the CDR3 is TGTGCCAGCAGCTTAGGCCCCCTCAAAACTAGATCACCGGGCAATGAGCAGTTCTTC.

V is TRBV13 and J is TRBJ1-6, with 8 positions matching TRBD1. CDR3 length equals 18 residues. V was pared by 0 bases and J by 0 bases, with 4 bases of the junction left unmatched. Germline V lookup: CDR1 PRHDT, CDR2 FYEKMQ (reference sequence). For the CDR3, the DNA is TGTGCCAGCAGCTTAGGCCAGGGGGCAGGCTCCTATAATTCACCCCTCCACTTT. It yields the protein CASSLGQGAGSYNSPLHF.

V is TRBV19 and J is TRBJ1-1; a weak D match, TRBD1 (6 bases). The CDR3 is made up of 16 amino acids. Germline CDR1 and CDR2: LNHDA and SQIVND (reference sequence). Trimming took 2 bases from V and 0 from J, leaving 13 bases between them. The CDR3 loop is CASSIRQGNVNTEAFF. The CDR3 DNA follows: TGTGCCAGTAGTATAAGGCAGGGGAACGTGAACACTGAAGCTTTCTTT.

V and J are TRBV5-1 and TRBJ2-5; 11 nucleotides match TRBD2. The CDR3 has 14 amino acids. After removal of 4 bases from V and 8 bases from J, the junction contained 7 bases not matched to a gene. Germline V lookup: CDR1 SGHRS, CDR2 YFSETQ. The CDR3 protein is CASSQQLAGETQYF. As DNA, the CDR3 is TGCGCCAGCAGCCAACAACTAGCGGGAGAAACCCAGTACTTC.

The V and J genes are TRBV3-1 (or the pseudogene TRBV3-2) and TRBJ1-5, with D possibly TRBD1 on 6 matching bases. Germline V gene lookup returns CDR1 LGHDT and CDR2 YNNKEL (reference sequence). There are 18 residues in the CDR3. Between the trimmed V and J ends, which lost 3 bases and 0 bases, there was a span of 18 bases. The DNA for the CDR3 is TGTGCCAGCAGCCAGACCCCTCTGACAGGATATAGCAATCAGCCCCAGCATTTT. Amino acid sequence: CASSQTPLTGYSNQPQHF.

The chain joins TRBV7-2 to TRBJ2-3; 10 bases are a match to TRBD1. The germline V gene has CDR1 SGHTA and CDR2 FQGNSA. The CDR3 runs 18 residues. After removal of 5 bases from V and 5 bases from J, the junction contained 16 bases not matched to a gene. The CDR3 DNA reads as TGTGCCAGCAGCACAACAAAGAACCGACAGGGGGCTGTAGATACGCAGTATTTT. As protein: CASSTTKNRQGAVDTQYF.

The chain joins TRBV9 to TRBJ1-3; D is possibly TRBD1 (5 bases). The V gene's germline CDR1 is SGDLS and CDR2 YYNGEE. There are 15 residues in the CDR3. V gave up 0 bases and J gave up 2 bases, with 9 bases separating them. The CDR3 nucleotides read TGTGCCAGCAGCGTAGTAGGGACTACTGGAAACACCATATATTTT. Protein sequence: CASSVVGTTGNTIYF.

This CDR3 reads CASSLARQGALNEKLFF. In DNA, the CDR3 is TGTGCCAGCAGCCTAGCCCGACAGGGGGCGCTGAATGAAAAACTGTTTTTT. The chain uses TRBV11-2 and TRBJ1-4; TRBD1 agrees at 10 bases. This CDR3 spans 17 amino acids. Germline CDR1 SGHAT, CDR2 FQNNGV. V lost 5 bases and J lost 5; bases outside the gene matches: 11.

In its sample, this clone was seen a few times. The V gene is TRBV28, the J gene TRBJ1-5; D unclear. This CDR3 is built from 11 residues. Trimming removed 5 bases from V and 13 bases from J, with 12 bases in between. CDR1 is MDHEN and CDR2 is SYDVKM in the germline V gene. CDR3 region: CASSHAPGQHF. CDR3 in DNA: TGTGCCAGCAGTCACGCGCCGGGACAGCATTTT. The variable domain in full, completed from reference TRBV28 and TRBJ1-5, reads DVKVTQSSRYLVKRTGEKVFLECVQDMDHENMFWYRQDPGLGLRLIYFSYDVKMKEKGDIPEGYSVSREKKERFSLILESASTNQTSMYLCASSHAPGQHFGDGTRLSIL.

This clone came up once. This chain connects TRBV4-2 to TRBJ2-7, with 7 bases lining up with TRBD2. V lost 1 base to trimming and J lost 0 bases; unmatched junction nucleotides: 12. The V gene's germline CDR1 is LGHNA and CDR2 YNFKEQ. The CDR3 is 18 residues long. The CDR3 region has the DNA TGTGCCAGCAGCCAAGCCCAAATCGGGACTACAATCTCCTACGAGCAGTACTTC. This translates into CASSQAQIGTTISYEQYF.

The genes are TRBV27 and TRBJ2-5; 8 nucleotides line up with TRBD2. This CDR3 is built from 14 residues. The germline V gene encodes CDR1 MNHEY and CDR2 SMNVEV (reference sequence). V shed 3 bases, J shed 4 bases, and the junction held 4 bases outside the gene matches. CDR3 amino acids: CASSFGGGLETQYF. CDR3 in DNA: TGTGCCAGCAGTTTTGGCGGGGGGTTAGAGACCCAGTACTTC.

The rearrangement uses TRBV6-5 and TRBJ1-3; TRBD1 aligns across 8 bases. Trimming removed 8 bases from V and 0 bases from J; junction bases left unmatched: 3. Germline V gives CDR1 MNHEY, CDR2 SVGAGI. The CDR3 is 14 amino acids. CDR3 in DNA: TGTGCCAGCCAGGGGGCGAGCTCTGGAAACACCATATATTTT. Protein: CASQGASSGNTIYF.

This sequence joins TRBV7-2 and TRBJ2-5; perhaps TRBD1 as D (5 bases). V was trimmed by 3 bases and J by 1 base, leaving 12 bases between them. Germline V lookup: CDR1 SGHTA, CDR2 FQGNSA. The CDR3 runs 15 residues. CDR3 sequence: CASSFRQGPQETQYF. DNA for the CDR3: TGTGCCAGCAGCTTTAGGCAGGGCCCCCAAGAGACCCAGTACTTC.

The rearrangement links TRBV19 to TRBJ1-1; a possible D gene is TRBD1 (5 bases). In germline, CDR1 is LNHDA, CDR2 SQIVND (reference sequence). The CDR3 spans 15 residues. V shed 5 bases and J shed 5 bases, with 18 bases lying between them. For the CDR3, the DNA is TGTGCCAGTAGTTCCTCGGGGGGTATTTATACTGAAGCTTTCTTT. Amino acids: CASSSSGGIYTEAFF.

CDR3 sequence reads: CASSLVPGQGYNEQFF. The CDR3 region has the DNA TGTGCCAGCAGCTTAGTGCCGGGACAGGGCTACAATGAGCAGTTCTTC. The V gene is TRBV11-2, the J gene TRBJ2-1; 9 bases are shared with TRBD1. The CDR3 sequence is 16 residues long. Looked up from germline, CDR1 is SGHAT and CDR2 is FQNNGV. V was clipped by 1 base and J by 3 bases; unmatched bases: 4.

This chain uses TRBV30 with TRBJ1-6; D may be TRBD1 (6 bases). Deletions cut 5 bases from V and 6 bases from J, with 14 bases between. CDR3 length equals 14 residues. Germline V CDR1 and CDR2: GTSNPN, SVGIG (reference sequence). This CDR3 reads CAWGAADSNSPLHF. For the CDR3, the DNA is TGTGCCTGGGGGGCGGCGGACAGTAATTCACCCCTCCACTTT.

This chain links TRBV6-5 with TRBJ1-2, with D maybe TRBD1 (5 bases). The length of the CDR3 is 14 residues. CDR1 MNHEY and CDR2 SVGAGI come from the germline V gene. V lost 2 bases and J lost 7, with 14 bases in between. The CDR3 DNA reads TGTGCCAGCAGTTACCTAAACGGCGGGGGTGGCTACACCTTC. Its protein product is CASSYLNGGGGYTF.

The V call is TRBV3-1 (or the pseudogene TRBV3-2), the J call TRBJ1-1, with D hard to call. Germline CDR1 LGHDT, CDR2 YNNKEL (reference sequence). Trimming removed 3 bases from V and 5 bases from J, with 13 bases in between. There are 14 residues in the CDR3. The CDR3 here is CASSHVGMETEAFF. CDR3 in DNA: TGTGCCAGCAGCCATGTCGGTATGGAGACTGAAGCTTTCTTT.

Worth noting for this clone: Distinct nucleotide sequences in the sample also encode this CDR3. The rearrangement uses TRBV3-1 (or the pseudogene TRBV3-2) and TRBJ1-5; D call uncertain. This CDR3 spans 13 amino acids. V lost 0 bases and J 3 bases, leaving 3 bases between the germline ends. The germline gives CDR1 LGHDT, CDR2 YNNKEL (reference sequence). Here the CDR3 reads CASSQDLNQPQHF. The CDR3 DNA reads TGTGCCAGCAGCCAAGATCTCAATCAGCCCCAGCATTTT.

This sequence joins TRBV5-1 and TRBJ2-1, with D possibly matching TRBD2 (5 bases). The length of the CDR3 is 15 residues. The ends were cut back, 0 bases at V and 3 bases at J, with 10 bases in the middle. Germline V gene sequence: CDR1 SGHRS, CDR2 YFSETQ. The DNA of the CDR3 is TGCGCCAGCAGCTTGGGGGGAGACCTCTACAATGAGCAGTTCTTC. Protein: CASSLGGDLYNEQFF.